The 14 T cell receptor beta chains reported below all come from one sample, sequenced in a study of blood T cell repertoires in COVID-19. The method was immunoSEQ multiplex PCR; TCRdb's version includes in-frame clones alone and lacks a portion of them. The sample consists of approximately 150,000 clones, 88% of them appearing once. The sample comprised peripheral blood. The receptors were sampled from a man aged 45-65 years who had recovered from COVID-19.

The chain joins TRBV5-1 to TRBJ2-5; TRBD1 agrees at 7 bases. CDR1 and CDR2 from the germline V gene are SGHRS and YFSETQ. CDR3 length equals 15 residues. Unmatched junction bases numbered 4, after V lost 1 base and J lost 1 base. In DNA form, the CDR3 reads TGCGCCAGCAGCTTGCCGCAGGGGGTCCAAGAGACCCAGTACTTC. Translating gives CASSLPQGVQETQYF.

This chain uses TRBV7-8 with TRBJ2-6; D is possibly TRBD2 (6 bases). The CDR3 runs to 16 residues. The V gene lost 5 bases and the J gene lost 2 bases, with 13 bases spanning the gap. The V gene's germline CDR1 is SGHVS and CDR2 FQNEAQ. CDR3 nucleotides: TGTGCCAGCAGCCCCCAACTAGCAGCTGGGGCCAACGTCCTGACTTTC. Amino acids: CASSPQLAAGANVLTF.

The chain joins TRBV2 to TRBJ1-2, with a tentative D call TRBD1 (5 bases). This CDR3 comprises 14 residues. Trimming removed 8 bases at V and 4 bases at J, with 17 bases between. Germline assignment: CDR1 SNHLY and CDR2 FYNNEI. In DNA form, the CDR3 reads TGTGCCAGCGCCCGAGCGGGGGGAGGCTATGGCTACACCTTC. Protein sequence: CASARAGGGYGYTF. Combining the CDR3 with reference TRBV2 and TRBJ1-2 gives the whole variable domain EPEVTQTPSHQVTQMGQEVILRCVPISNHLYFYWYRQILGQKVEFLVSFYNNEISEKSEIFDDQFSVERPDGSNFTLKIRSTKLEDSAMYFCASARAGGGYGYTFGSGTRLTVV.

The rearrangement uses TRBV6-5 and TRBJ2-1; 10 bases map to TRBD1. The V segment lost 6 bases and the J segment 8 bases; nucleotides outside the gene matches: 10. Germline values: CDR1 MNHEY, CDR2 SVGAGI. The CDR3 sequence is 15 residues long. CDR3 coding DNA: TGTGCCAGCAGCCAGGGACAGGGGAGGACCGATGAGCAGTTCTTC. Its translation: CASSQGQGRTDEQFF.

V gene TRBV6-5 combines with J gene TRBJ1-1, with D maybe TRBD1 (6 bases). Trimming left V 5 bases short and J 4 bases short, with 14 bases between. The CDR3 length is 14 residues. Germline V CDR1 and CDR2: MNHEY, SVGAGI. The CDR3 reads CASSRKGVGTEAFF. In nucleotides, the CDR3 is TGTGCCAGCAGTAGGAAGGGGGTAGGCACTGAAGCTTTCTTT.

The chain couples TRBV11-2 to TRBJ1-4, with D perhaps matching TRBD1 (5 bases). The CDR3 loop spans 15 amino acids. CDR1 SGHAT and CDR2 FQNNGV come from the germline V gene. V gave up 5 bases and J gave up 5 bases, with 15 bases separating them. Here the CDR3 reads CASSPRVQANEKLFF. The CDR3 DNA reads TGTGCCAGCAGCCCCAGGGTCCAGGCAAATGAAAAACTGTTTTTT.

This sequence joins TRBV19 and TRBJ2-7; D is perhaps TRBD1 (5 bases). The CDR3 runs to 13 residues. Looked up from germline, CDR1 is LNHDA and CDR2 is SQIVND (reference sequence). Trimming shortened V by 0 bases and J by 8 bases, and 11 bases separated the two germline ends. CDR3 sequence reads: CASSIDRGGKQYF. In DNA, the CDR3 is TGTGCCAGTAGTATAGATAGGGGTGGAAAGCAGTACTTC.

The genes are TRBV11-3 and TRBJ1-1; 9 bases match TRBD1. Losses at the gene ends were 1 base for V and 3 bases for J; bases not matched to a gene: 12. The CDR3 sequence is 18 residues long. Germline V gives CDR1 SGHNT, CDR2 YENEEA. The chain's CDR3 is CASSLVRLGTGKHTEAFF. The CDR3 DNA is TGTGCCAGCAGCTTAGTACGATTAGGGACAGGGAAGCACACTGAAGCTTTCTTT.

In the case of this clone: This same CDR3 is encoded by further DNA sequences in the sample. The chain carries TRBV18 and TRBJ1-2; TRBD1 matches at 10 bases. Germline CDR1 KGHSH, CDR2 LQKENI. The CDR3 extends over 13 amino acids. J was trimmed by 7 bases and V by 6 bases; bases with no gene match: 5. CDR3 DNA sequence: TGTGCCAGCTCGCCCGGGACAGGGGTTGGCTACACCTTC. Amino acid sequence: CASSPGTGVGYTF.

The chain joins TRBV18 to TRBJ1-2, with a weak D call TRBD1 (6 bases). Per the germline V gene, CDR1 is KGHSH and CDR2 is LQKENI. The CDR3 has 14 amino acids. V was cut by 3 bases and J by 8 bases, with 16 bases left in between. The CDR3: CASSPQTGKRGYTF. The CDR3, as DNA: TGTGCCAGCTCACCCCAAACAGGGAAAAGAGGCTACACCTTC.

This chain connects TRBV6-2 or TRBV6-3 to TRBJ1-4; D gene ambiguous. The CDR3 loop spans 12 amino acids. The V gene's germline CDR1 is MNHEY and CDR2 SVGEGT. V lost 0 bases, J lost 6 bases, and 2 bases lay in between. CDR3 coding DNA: TGTGCCAGCAGTTACTCCGATGAAAAACTGTTTTTT. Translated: CASSYSDEKLFF.

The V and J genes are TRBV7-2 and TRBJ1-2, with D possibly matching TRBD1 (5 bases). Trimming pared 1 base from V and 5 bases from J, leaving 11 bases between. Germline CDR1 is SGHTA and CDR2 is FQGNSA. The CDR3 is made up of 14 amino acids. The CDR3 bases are TGTGCCAGCAGCTTAGGGGGCGTAGGGTATGGCTACACCTTC. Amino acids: CASSLGGVGYGYTF.

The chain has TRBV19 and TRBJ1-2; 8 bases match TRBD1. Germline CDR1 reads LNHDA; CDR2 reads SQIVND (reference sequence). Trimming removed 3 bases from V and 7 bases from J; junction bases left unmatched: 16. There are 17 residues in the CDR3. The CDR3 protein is CASSMYSGGMSAGGYTF. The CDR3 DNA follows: TGTGCCAGTAGTATGTATTCAGGGGGCATGTCAGCTGGTGGCTACACCTTC.

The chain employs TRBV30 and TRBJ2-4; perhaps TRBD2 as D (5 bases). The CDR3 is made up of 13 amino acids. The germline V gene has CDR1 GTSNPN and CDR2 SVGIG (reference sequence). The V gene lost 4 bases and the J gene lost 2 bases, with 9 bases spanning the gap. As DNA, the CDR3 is TGTGCCTGGACTAGAGGGACCAAAAACATTCAGTACTTC. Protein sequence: CAWTRGTKNIQYF.